The 2 T cell receptor beta chains below were found in one sample sequenced in a study of T cell responses to AZD1222 COVID-19 vaccine. Measured with immunoSEQ multiplex PCR; TCRdb has only the in-frame clones, and not every one. Here the sample spans 140,000 to 150,000 clones, more than 85% being singletons. This sample comprised peripheral blood, obtained 28 days after the second AZD1222 dose. The receptors shown here come from an adult who received the AZD1222 COVID-19 vaccine.

This sequence joins TRBV20-1 and TRBJ2-7, with no clear D. The CDR3 runs 11 residues. CDR1 and CDR2 (germline): DFQATT, SNEGSKA (reference sequence). Trimming removed 2 bases from V and 3 bases from J, with 5 bases in between. This CDR3 reads CSARQDYEQYF. Here the CDR3 DNA reads TGCAGTGCTAGACAAGACTACGAGCAGTACTTC.

This clone was observed once. The V and J genes are TRBV6-2 or TRBV6-3 and TRBJ2-7, with a possible D match to TRBD1 (6 bases). CDR3 length: 13 residues. V was trimmed by 6 bases and J by 3 bases, leaving 12 bases between them. CDR1 and CDR2 from the germline V gene are MNHEY and SVGEGT. The CDR3 nucleotides read TGTGCCAGCAGCTGGACAGAATTCTACGAGCAGTACTTC. Translating gives CASSWTEFYEQYF.